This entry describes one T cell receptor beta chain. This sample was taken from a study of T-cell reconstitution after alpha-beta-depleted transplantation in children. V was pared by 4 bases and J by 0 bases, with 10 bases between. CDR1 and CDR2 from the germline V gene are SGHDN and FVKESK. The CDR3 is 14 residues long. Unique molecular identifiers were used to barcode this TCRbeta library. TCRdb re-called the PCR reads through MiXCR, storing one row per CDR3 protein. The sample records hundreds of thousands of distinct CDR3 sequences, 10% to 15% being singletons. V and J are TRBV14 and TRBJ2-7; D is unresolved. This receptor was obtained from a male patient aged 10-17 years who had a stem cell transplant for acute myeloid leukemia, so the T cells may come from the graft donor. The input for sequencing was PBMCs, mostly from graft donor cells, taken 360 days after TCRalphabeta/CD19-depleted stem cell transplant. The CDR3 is CASSLWRNSYEQYF. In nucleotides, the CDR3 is TGTGCCAGCAGCCTTTGGCGGAACTCCTACGAGCAGTACTTC.